This T cell receptor beta chain derives from a study of monozygotic twins with inflammatory bowel disease. As regards this clonotype: No antigen is known for it.

Regarding the study as a whole: IBD-affected twins scored below their healthy co-twins in TCRbeta diversity (inverse Simpson). Versus healthy twins, IBD patients showed fewer clonotypes shared with others, especially with disease activity.

This CDR3 has 15 residues. CDR1 is MNHNS, CDR2 SASEGT, per germline. TCRdb re-called the 5' RACE reads and shows each CDR3 protein once, DNA omitted. The table counts roughly 150,000 distinct CDR3 sequences; around 1.2% lies in the top ten. The chain combines TRBV6-1 with TRBJ2-7; TCRdb proposes TRBD1, but this gene call is untestable without DNA. The receptor's source is a human donor with ulcerative colitis or Crohn's disease, or a healthy co-twin of an affected twin (not recorded which). The sequenced sample was blood. The CDR3 here is CASRTSSGVPYEQYF.